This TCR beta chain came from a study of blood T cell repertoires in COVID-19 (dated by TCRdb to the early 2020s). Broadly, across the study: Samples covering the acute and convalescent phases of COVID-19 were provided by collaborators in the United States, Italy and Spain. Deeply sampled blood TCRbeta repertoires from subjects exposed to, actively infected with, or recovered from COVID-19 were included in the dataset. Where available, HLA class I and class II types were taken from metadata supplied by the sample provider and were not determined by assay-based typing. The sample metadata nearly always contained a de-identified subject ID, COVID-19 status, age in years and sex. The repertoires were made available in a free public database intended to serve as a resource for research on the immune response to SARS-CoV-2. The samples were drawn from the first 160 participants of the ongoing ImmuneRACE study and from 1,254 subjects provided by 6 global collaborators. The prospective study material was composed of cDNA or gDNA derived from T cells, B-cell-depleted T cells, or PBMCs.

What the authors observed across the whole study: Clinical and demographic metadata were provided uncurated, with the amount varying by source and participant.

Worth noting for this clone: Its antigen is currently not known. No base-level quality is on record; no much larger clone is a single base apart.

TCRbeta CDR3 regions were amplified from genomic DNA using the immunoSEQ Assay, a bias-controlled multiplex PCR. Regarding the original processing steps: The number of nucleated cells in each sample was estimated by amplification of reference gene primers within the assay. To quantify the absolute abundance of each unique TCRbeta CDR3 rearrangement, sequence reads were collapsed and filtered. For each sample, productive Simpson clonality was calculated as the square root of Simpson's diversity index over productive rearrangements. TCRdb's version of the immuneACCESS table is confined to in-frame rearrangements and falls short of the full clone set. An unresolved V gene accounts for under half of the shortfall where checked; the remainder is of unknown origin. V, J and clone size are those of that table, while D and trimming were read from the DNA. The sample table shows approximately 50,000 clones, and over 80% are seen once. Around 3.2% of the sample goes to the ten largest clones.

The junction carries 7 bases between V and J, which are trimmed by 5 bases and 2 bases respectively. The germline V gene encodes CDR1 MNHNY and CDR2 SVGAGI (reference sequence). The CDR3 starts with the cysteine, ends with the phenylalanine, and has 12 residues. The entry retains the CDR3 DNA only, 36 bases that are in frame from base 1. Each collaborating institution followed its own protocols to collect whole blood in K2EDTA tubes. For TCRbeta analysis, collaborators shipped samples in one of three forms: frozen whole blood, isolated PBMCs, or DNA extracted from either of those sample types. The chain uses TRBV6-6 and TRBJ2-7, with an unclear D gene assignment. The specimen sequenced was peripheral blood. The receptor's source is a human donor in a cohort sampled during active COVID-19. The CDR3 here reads CASSITAYEQYF. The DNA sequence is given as TGTGCCAGCAGTATAACGGCCTACGAGCAGTACTTC.